This T cell receptor (beta chain) was sequenced in a study of CD8 T cells in Susac syndrome. Study-wide points: The study acknowledged a relatively small number of individuals in its TCR sequencing and HLA analysis.

Bulk CD8+ and CD4+ cells came from magnetic negative isolation; CD8+ TEMRA by FACS. A quantity of 0.5 to 1 ug RNA underwent reverse transcription using random hexamers. Across 54 Vbeta and 13 Jbeta, TCR beta CDR3 was amplified with immunoSEQ multiplex PCR. A single record per CDR3 protein comes from TCRdb applying MiXCR to the immunoSEQ multiplex PCR reads. The sample has some 120,000 distinct CDR3 sequences; around 94% are singletons. This clonotype was recorded only once. The target antigen is unknown. This CDR3 is built from 14 residues. The germline V gene has CDR1 SGHDT and CDR2 YYEEEE. V was trimmed by 5 bases and J by 5 bases, leaving 16 bases between them.

Specimen: CD4+ T cells from PBMCs. The chain couples TRBV5-6 to TRBJ2-5; possible D gene TRBD2, 7 bases. The clonotype was recovered from a human donor in good health. As DNA, the CDR3 is TGTGCCAGCAGTTCAAGTGGGGGGGCGGAGACCCAGTACTTC. It encodes CASSSSGGAETQYF. The variable domain in full, completed from reference TRBV5-6 and TRBJ2-5, reads DAGVTQSPTHLIKTRGQQVTLRCSPKSGHDTVSWYQQALGQGPQFIFQYYEEEERQRGNFPDRFSGHQFPNYSSELNVNALLLGDSALYLCASSSSGGAETQYFGPGTRLLVL.